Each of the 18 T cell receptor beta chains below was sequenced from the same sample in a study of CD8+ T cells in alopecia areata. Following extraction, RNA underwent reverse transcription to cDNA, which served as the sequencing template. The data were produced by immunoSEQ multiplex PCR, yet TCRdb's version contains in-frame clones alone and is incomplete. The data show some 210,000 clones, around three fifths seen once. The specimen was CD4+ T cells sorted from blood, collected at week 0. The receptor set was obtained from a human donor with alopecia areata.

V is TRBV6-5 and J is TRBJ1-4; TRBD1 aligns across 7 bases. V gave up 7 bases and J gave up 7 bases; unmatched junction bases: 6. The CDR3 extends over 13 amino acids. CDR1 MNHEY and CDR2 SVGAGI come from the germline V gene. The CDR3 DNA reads TGTGCCAGCACTAGACAGGGCAGTGAAAAACTGTTTTTT. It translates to CASTRQGSEKLFF.

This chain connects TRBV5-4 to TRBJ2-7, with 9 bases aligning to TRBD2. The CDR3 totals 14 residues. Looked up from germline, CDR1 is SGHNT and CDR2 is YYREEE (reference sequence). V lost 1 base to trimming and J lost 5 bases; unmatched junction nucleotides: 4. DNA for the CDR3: TGTGCCAGCAGCTTGTACCTAGCGGGAAACGAGCAGTACTTC. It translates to CASSLYLAGNEQYF.

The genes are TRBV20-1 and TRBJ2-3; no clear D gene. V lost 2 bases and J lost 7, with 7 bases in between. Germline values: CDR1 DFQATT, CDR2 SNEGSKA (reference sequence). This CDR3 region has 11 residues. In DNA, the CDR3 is TGCAGTGCTAGACAGGCTTATACGCAGTATTTT. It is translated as CSARQAYTQYF.

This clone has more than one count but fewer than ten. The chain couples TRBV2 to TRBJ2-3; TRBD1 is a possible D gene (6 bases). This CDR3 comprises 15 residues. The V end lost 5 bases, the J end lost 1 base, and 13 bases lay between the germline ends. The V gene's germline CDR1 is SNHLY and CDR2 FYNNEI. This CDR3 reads CASSPQGTGTDTQYF. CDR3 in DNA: TGTGCCAGCAGTCCACAGGGAACTGGCACAGATACGCAGTATTTT.

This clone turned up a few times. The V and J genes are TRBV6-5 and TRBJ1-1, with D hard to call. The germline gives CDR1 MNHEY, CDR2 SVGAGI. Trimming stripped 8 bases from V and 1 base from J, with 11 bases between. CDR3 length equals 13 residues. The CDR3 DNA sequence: TGTGCCAGCGGCCTGAGGCAGAACACTGAAGCTTTCTTT. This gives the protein CASGLRQNTEAFF.

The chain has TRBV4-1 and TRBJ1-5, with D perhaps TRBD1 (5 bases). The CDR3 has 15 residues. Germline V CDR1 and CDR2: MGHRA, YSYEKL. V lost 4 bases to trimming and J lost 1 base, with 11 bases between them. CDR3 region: CASSPLGGSNQPQHF. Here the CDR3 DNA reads TGCGCCAGCAGCCCGTTGGGGGGGAGCAATCAGCCCCAGCATTTT.

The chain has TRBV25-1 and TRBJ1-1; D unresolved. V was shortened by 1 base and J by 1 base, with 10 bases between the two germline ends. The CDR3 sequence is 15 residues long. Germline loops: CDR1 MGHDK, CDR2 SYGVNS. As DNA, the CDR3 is TGTGCCAGCAGTGAATCAGAACGGCCGAACACTGAAGCTTTCTTT. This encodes CASSESERPNTEAFF.

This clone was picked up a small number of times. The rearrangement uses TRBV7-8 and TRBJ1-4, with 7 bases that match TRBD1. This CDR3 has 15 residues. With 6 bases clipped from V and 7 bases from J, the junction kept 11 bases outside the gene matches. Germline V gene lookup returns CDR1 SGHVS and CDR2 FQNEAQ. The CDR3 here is CASRSDRVEGEKLFF. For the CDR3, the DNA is TGTGCCAGCAGATCTGACAGGGTGGAGGGTGAAAAACTGTTTTTT.

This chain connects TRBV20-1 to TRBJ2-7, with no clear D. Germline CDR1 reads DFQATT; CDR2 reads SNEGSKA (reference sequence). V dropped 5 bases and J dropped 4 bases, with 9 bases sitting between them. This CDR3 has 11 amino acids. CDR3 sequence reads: CSADLQYEQYF. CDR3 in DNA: TGCAGTGCTGACCTGCAATACGAGCAGTACTTC.

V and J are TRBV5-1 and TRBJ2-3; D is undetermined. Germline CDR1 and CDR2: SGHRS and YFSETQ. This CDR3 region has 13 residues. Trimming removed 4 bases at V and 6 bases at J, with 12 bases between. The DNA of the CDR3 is TGCGCCAGCAGCCCCTCTACGTCTGATACGCAGTATTTT. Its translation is CASSPSTSDTQYF.

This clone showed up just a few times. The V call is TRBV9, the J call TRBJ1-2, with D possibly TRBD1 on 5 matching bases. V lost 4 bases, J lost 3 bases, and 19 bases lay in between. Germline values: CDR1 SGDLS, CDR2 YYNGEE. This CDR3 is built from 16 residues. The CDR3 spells CASSPSSDGGYYGYTF. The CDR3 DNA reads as TGTGCCAGCAGCCCCTCCTCCGACGGGGGGTACTATGGCTACACCTTC.

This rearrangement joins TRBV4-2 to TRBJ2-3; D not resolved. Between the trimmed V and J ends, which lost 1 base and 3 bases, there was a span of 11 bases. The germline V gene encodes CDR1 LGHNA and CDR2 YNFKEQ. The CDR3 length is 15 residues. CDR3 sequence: CASSQGAPYTDTQYF. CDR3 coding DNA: TGTGCCAGCAGCCAAGGCGCGCCTTATACAGATACGCAGTATTTT.

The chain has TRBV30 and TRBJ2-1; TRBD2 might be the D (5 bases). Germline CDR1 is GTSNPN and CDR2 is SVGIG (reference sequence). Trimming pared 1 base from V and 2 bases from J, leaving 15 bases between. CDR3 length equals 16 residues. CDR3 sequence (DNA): TGTGCCTGGAGTGGGTCGAAGGGAGCGGCCTACAATGAGCAGTTCTTC. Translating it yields CAWSGSKGAAYNEQFF. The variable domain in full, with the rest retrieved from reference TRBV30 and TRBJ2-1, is SQTIHQWPATLVQPVGSPLSLECTVEGTSNPNLYWYRQAAGRGLQLLFYSVGIGQISSEVPQNLSASRPQDRQFILSSKKLLLSDSGFYLCAWSGSKGAAYNEQFFGPGTRLTVL.

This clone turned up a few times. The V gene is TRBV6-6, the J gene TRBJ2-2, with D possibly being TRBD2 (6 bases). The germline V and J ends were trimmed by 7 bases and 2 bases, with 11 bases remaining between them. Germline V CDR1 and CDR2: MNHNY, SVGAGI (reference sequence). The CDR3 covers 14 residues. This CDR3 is CASNPDYNTGELFF. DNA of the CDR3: TGTGCCAGCAATCCGGACTATAACACCGGGGAGCTGTTTTTT.

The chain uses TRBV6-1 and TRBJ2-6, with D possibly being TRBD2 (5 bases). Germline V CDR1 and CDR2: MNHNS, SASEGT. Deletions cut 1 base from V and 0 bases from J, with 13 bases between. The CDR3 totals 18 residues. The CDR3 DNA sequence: TGTGCCAGCAGTGAAGGGAGGTTTGAGGCCTCTGGGGCCAACGTCCTGACTTTC. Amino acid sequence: CASSEGRFEASGANVLTF.

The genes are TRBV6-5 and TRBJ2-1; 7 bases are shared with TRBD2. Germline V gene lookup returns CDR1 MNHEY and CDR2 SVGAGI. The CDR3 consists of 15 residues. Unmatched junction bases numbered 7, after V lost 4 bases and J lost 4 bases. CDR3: CASSSLSGAYNEQFF. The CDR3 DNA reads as TGTGCCAGCAGTTCTTTAAGCGGGGCGTACAATGAGCAGTTCTTC.

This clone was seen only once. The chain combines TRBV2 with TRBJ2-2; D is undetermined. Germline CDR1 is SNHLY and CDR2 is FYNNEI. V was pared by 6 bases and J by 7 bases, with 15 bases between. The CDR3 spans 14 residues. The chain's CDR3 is CASSPLSPVGELFF. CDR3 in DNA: TGTGCCAGCAGCCCTCTGTCCCCGGTCGGGGAGCTGTTTTTT.

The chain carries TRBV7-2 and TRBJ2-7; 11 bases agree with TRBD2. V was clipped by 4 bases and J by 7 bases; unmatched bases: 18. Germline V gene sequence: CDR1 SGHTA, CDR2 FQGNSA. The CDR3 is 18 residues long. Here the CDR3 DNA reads TGTGCCAGCAGCTCCCTCCCCCTTATAGCGGGGGGGCCGGGGGAGCAGTACTTC. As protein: CASSSLPLIAGGPGEQYF.